This TCR beta chain was retrieved from a study of blood T cells in healthy people across ages. Study overall: Template switching picked up about one barcoded beta molecule for each two T cells. The study, taken as a whole, reports: Whereas aged donors had fewer naive CD4+ cells, long-lived donors had more of them and higher diversity.

With regard to this clonotype: Its antigen is not identified.

Trimming took 5 bases from V and 8 from J; bases not matched to a gene: 10. This CDR3 is 15 amino acids long. CDR1 is LGHNA, CDR2 YSLEER, per germline. Primers used in a second PCR of roughly 7 to 12 cycles were a sample-barcoded 5' primer and a J-beta primer mix. One entry per CDR3 protein results from TCRdb running MiXCR on the 5' RACE reads. The data show around 990,000 distinct CDR3 sequences, 35% to 40% seen once. The V gene is TRBV4-3, the J gene TRBJ1-4, with TRBD1 identical over 8 bases. The sample consisted of blood. The origin of this receptor is a man younger than 35 in good health. The CDR3 sequence is CASSYHRGGPEKLFF. CDR3 coding DNA: TGCGCCAGCAGCTATCACAGGGGGGGGCCCGAAAAACTGTTTTTT.